The table lists the clone carrying this TCR beta chain with many counts. Its target is unknown. The data belong to a study of T-cell reconstitution after alpha-beta-depleted transplantation in children. The study's findings and limits: Alpha-beta T cells about two months after transplant reportedly derived from several hundred expanded graft clones. High day-60 TCRbeta diversity in some patients came from surviving recipient T cells and thymic progenitors.

CDR1 and CDR2 (germline): DFQATT, SNEGSKA (reference sequence). CDR3 length: 15 amino acids. Trimming took 5 bases from V and 5 from J; bases not matched to a gene: 10. For TCRbeta, the library was prepared with unique molecular identifiers. Via MiXCR, TCRdb re-called the PCR reads, giving one row per CDR3 protein. The table has 280,000 or so distinct CDR3 sequences, around 10% seen once. The clonotype originates from a male patient aged 2-9 years who had a stem cell transplant for chronic granulomatous disease, so the T cells may come from the graft donor. The chain carries TRBV20-1 and TRBJ2-1; 9 positions match TRBD2. This specimen consisted of peripheral blood, obtained 180 days after TCRalphabeta/CD19-depleted stem cell transplant. The CDR3 here is CSAPLAGALNNEQFF. DNA of the CDR3: TGCAGTGCTCCATTAGCGGGAGCCCTAAACAATGAGCAGTTCTTC.